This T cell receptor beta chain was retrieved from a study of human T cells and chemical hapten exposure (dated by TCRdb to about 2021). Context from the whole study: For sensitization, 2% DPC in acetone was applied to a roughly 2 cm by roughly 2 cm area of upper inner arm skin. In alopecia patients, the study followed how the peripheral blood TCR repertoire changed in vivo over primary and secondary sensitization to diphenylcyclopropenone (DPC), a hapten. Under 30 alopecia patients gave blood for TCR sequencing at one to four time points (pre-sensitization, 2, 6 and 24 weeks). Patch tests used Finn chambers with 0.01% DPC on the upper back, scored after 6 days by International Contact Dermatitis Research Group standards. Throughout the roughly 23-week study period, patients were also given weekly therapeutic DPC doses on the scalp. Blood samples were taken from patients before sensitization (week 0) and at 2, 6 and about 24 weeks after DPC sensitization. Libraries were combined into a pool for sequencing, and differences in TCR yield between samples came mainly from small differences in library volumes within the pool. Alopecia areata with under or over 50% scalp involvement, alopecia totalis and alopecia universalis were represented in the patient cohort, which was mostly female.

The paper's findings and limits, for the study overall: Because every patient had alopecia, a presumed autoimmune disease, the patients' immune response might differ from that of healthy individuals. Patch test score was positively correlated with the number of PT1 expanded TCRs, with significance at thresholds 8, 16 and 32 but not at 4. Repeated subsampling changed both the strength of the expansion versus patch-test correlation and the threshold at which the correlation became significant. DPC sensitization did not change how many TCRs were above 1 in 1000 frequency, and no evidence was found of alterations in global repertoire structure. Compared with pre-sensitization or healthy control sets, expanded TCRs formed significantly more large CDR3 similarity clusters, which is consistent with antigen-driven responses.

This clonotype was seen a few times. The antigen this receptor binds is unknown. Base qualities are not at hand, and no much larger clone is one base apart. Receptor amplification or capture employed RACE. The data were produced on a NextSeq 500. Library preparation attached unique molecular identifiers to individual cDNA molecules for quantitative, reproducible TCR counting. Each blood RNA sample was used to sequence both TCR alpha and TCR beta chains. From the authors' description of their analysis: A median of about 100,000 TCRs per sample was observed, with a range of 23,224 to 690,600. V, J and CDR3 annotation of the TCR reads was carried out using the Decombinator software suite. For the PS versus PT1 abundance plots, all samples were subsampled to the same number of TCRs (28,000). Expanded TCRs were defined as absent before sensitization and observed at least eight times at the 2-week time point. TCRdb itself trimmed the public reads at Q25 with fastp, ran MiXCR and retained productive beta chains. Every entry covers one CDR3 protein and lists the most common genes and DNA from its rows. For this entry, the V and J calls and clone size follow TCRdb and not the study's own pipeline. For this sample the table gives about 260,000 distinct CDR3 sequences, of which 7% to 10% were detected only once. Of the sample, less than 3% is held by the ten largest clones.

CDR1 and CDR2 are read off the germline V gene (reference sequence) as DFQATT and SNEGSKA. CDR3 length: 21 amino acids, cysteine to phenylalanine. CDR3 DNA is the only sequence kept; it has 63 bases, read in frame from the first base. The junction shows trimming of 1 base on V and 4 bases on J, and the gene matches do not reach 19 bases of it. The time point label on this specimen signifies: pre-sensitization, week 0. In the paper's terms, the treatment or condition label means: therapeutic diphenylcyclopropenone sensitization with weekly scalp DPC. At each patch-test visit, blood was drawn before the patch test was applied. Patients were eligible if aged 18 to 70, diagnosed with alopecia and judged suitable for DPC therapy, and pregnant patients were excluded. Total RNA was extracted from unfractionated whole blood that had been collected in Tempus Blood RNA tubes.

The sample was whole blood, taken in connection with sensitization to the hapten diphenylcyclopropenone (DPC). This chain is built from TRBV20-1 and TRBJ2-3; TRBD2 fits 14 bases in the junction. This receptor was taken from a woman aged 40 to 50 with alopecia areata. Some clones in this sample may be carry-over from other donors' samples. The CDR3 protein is CSARGGPGLAGAATPADTQYF. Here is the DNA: TGCAGTGCTAGAGGAGGACCGGGACTAGCGGGAGCGGCGACCCCGGCAGATACGCAGTATTTT.